This is a list of T cell receptor beta chains from one sample in a study of cytomegalovirus exposure and HLA in healthy donors. Libraries were prepared by immunoSEQ multiplex PCR; TCRdb keeps only in-frame clonotypes and omits some of them. Of 90,000 to 120,000 clones listed, over 60% are singletons. Sequencing was done on a sample of PBMCs. The source of these receptors is a man aged 55-75 years in good health and CMV-seropositive. Both conserved end residues are part of each CDR3. The D gene is left open where the match is weak.

V	D	J	DNA	CDR3
TRBV7-6	TRBD2	TRBJ2-3	TGTGCCAGCAGCCCTGGGTACAGCGGGGGCACAGATACGCAGTATTTT	CASSPGYSGGTDTQYF
TRBV10-3	-	TRBJ2-7	TGTGCCATCGGGGCGGCCTCCTACGAGCAGTACTTC	CAIGAASYEQYF
TRBV6-1	-	TRBJ2-7	TGTGCCAGCAGGCCCCGGGACAACGAGCAGTACTTC	CASRPRDNEQYF
TRBV7-6	-	TRBJ2-3	TGTGCCAGCAGCTTAGGCAGGGCCACAGATACGCAGTATTTT	CASSLGRATDTQYF
TRBV2	-	TRBJ1-5	TGTGCCAGCGGGGAGGGGGATAGCAATCAGCCCCAGCATTTT	CASGEGDSNQPQHF
TRBV30	-	TRBJ1-2	TGTGCCTGGAATCAAGGGGGAGCTAACTATGGCTACACCTTC	CAWNQGGANYGYTF
TRBV5-1	-	TRBJ1-2	TGCGCCAGCAGCTTGGCCGAAGGTGCCCGTAGGAGATACACCTTC	CASSLAEGARRRYTF
TRBV29-1	-	TRBJ1-1	TGCAGCGTTGGGACAGAGCTGAAAGCTTTCTTT	CSVGTELKAFF
TRBV21-1	-	TRBJ1-1	TGTGCCGGCAGGGGGCGGTTGAACACTGAAGCTTTCTTT	CAGRGRLNTEAFF
TRBV5-1	TRBD1	TRBJ1-3	TGCGCCAGCAGCGCCGGGACAGTAAACACCATATATTTT	CASSAGTVNTIYF
TRBV7-9	-	TRBJ2-3	TGTTCCAGCAGTTACTTGACAGATACGCAGTATTTT	CSSSYLTDTQYF
TRBV5-1	TRBD1	TRBJ2-2	TGCGCCAGCAGCTTGGAGGTGACAGGGTCCACCGGGGAGCTGTTTTTT	CASSLEVTGSTGELFF
TRBV5-1	-	TRBJ2-1	TGCGCCAGCAGCGCGGACTACTCTCGAAACAATGAGCAGTTCTTC	CASSADYSRNNEQFF
TRBV5-4	-	TRBJ2-3	TGTGCCAGCAGCGCCGTGGTAGCCACAGATACGCAGTATTTT	CASSAVVATDTQYF
TRBV4-1	-	TRBJ1-1	TGCGCCAGCAGCGCGCTGGAGACTGAAGCTTTCTTT	CASSALETEAFF
TRBV5-4	-	TRBJ2-5	TGTGCCAGCAGCTTGGGGGTCGGGATAGAGGGGACCCAGTACTTC	CASSLGVGIEGTQYF
TRBV6-5	-	TRBJ2-1	TGTGCCAGCAGTTATACCAGAGGGTGGCAGTTCTTC	CASSYTRGWQFF
TRBV29-1	-	TRBJ2-6	TGCAGCGTTGGTCAGACAGACTCTGGGGCCAACGTCCTGACTTTC	CSVGQTDSGANVLTF